The 8 T cell receptor beta chains below come from one sample, sequenced in a study of memory CD4+ T cells and cytomegalovirus serostatus. Clones were sequenced by immunoSEQ multiplex PCR, and TCRdb holds only the in-frame ones, with some missing. The table records tens of thousands of clones, 77% of them present only once. The sort gate was single viable CD3+CD4+CD8-CD45RO+ cells for memory CD4+ T cells. Input material: memory CD4+ T cells from blood. These receptors were taken from an adult in good health and CMV-seronegative.

This chain joins TRBV2 and TRBJ1-2, with unresolved D. Germline-derived CDR1 and CDR2 are SNHLY and FYNNEI. Trimming took off 6 bases at V and 3 bases at J, with 8 bases between the two ends. The CDR3 consists of 12 residues. The DNA of the CDR3 is TGTGCCAGCAGCGTACAGTACTATGGCTACACCTTC. Translated, it gives CASSVQYYGYTF. Based on the CDR3 plus reference TRBV2 and TRBJ1-2, the full variable domain is EPEVTQTPSHQVTQMGQEVILRCVPISNHLYFYWYRQILGQKVEFLVSFYNNEISEKSEIFDDQFSVERPDGSNFTLKIRSTKLEDSAMYFCASSVQYYGYTFGSGTRLTVV.

This chain uses TRBV5-1 with TRBJ2-2, with a tentative D call TRBD1 (6 bases). V was shortened by 4 bases and J by 1 base, with 11 bases between the two germline ends. CDR1 SGHRS and CDR2 YFSETQ come from the germline V gene. This CDR3 is 15 amino acids long. The CDR3 sequence: CASSRTEENTGELFF. The CDR3 DNA follows: TGCGCCAGCAGCCGGACAGAGGAGAACACCGGGGAGCTGTTTTTT.

The CDR3: CASSVDRSPLHF. Here the CDR3 DNA reads TGTGCCAGCTCGGTAGACAGGTCACCCCTCCACTTT. The chain is built from TRBV18 and TRBJ1-6; D perhaps matches TRBD1 (6 bases). Per the germline V gene, CDR1 is KGHSH and CDR2 is LQKENI. The CDR3 runs to 12 residues. V lost 6 bases, J lost 10 bases, and 10 bases lay in between. Based on the CDR3 plus reference TRBV18 and TRBJ1-6, the full variable domain is NAGVMQNPRHLVRRRGQEARLRCSPMKGHSHVYWYRQLPEEGLKFMVYLQKENIIDESGMPKERFSAEFPKEGPSILRIQQVVRGDSAAYFCASSVDRSPLHFGNGTRLTVT.

The table lists this clone with a few counts. The V call is TRBV19, the J call TRBJ1-5, with D perhaps TRBD1 (6 bases). Germline V gene sequence: CDR1 LNHDA, CDR2 SQIVND (reference sequence). Deletions cut 7 bases from V and 5 bases from J, with 18 bases between. The length of the CDR3 is 15 residues. For the CDR3, the DNA is TGTGCCAGTATGAGACAGGCTGGAGGATATCAGCCCCAGCATTTT. Its translation is CASMRQAGGYQPQHF.

The rearrangement uses TRBV19 and TRBJ1-1; 8 bases align to TRBD1. The germline gives CDR1 LNHDA, CDR2 SQIVND (reference sequence). With 1 base clipped from V and 1 base from J, the junction kept 5 bases outside the gene matches. This CDR3 comprises 16 residues. CDR3 residues: CASSIGSGTGNTEAFF. In nucleotides, the CDR3 is TGTGCCAGTAGTATAGGGTCAGGGACAGGGAACACTGAAGCTTTCTTT.

The V call is TRBV5-1, the J call TRBJ1-1; D is undetermined. The V gene lost 0 bases and the J gene lost 1 base, with 7 bases spanning the gap. Germline V CDR1 and CDR2: SGHRS, YFSETQ. This CDR3 is built from 14 residues. The CDR3 sequence: CASSLASTNTEAFF. The DNA for the CDR3 is TGCGCCAGCAGCTTGGCCTCGACGAACACTGAAGCTTTCTTT.

The J gene is TRBJ1-1, the V gene TRBV29-1, with D perhaps TRBD1 (5 bases). V lost 7 bases to trimming and J lost 1 base, with 16 bases between them. Germline V CDR1 and CDR2: SQVTM, ANQGSEA. The CDR3 totals 14 residues. The CDR3 DNA reads as TGCAGCGGGAGAAGTCAGGGTAGGAACACTGAAGCTTTCTTT. It specifies CSGRSQGRNTEAFF.

This chain links TRBV9 with TRBJ2-3, with D perhaps TRBD2 (6 bases). The CDR3 length is 15 residues. The germline CDR1 and CDR2 sequences are SGDLS and YYNGEE. Between the trimmed V and J ends, which lost 0 bases and 3 bases, there was a span of 11 bases. CDR3 region: CASSVGASETDTQYF. The CDR3 DNA reads as TGTGCCAGCAGCGTAGGGGCTAGCGAGACAGATACGCAGTATTTT.